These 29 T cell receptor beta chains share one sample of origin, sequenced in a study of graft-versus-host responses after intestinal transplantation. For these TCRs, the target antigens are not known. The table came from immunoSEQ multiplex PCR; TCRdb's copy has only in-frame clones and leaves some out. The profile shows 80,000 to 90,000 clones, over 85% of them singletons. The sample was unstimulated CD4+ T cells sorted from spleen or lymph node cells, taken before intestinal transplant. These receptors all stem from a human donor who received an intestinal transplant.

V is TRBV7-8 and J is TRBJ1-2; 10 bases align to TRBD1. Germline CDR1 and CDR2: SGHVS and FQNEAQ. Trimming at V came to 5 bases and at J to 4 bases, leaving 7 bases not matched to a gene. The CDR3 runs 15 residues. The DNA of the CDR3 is TGTGCCAGCAGCCCACAGGGACAGGGGATCTATGGCTACACCTTC. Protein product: CASSPQGQGIYGYTF.

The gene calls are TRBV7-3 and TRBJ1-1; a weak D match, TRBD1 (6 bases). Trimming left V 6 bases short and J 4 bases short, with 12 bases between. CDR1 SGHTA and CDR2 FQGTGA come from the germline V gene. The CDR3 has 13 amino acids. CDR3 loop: CASSLTGLTEAFF. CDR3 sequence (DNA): TGTGCCAGCAGTCTTACAGGGCTCACTGAAGCTTTCTTT.

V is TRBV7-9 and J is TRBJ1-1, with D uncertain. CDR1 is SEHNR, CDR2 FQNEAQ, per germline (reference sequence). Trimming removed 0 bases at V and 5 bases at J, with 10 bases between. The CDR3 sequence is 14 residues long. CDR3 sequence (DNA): TGTGCCAGCAGCTTAGCAGACGAGAGGACTGAAGCTTTCTTT. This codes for CASSLADERTEAFF.

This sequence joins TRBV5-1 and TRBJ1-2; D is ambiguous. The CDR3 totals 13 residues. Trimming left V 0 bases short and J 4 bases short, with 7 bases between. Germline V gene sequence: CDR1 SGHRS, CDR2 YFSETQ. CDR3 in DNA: TGCGCCAGCAGCTTGGAAGGGATCTATGGCTACACCTTC. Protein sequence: CASSLEGIYGYTF.

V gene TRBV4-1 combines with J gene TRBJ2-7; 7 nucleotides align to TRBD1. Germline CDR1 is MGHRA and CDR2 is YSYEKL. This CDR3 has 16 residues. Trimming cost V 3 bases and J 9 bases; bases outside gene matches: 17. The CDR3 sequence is CASSHKTGEPLPRQYF. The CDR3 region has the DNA TGCGCCAGCAGCCATAAAACAGGGGAGCCCTTGCCGAGGCAGTACTTC.

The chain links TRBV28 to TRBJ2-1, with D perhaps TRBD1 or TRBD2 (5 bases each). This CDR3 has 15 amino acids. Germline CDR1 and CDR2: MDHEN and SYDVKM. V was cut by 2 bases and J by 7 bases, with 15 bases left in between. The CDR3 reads CASSLSGQGSNEQFF. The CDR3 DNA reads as TGTGCCAGCAGTTTAAGCGGTCAGGGATCGAATGAGCAGTTCTTC.

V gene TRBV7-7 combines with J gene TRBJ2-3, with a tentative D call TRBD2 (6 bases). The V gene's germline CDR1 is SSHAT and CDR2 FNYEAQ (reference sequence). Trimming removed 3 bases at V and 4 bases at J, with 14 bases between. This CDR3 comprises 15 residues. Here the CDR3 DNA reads TGTGCCAGCAGCTTGTCGGGACTCTCATCAGATACGCAGTATTTT. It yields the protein CASSLSGLSSDTQYF.

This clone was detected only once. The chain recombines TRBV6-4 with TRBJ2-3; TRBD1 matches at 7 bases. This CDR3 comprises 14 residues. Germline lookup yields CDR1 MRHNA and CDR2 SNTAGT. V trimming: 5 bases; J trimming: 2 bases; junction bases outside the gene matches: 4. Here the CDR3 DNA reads TGTGCCAGCAGTAGTACAGGGGCCACAGATACGCAGTATTTT. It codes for CASSSTGATDTQYF.

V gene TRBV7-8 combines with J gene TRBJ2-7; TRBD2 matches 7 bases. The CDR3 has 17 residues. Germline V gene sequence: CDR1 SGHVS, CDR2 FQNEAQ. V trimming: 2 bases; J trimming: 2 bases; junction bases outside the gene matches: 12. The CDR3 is CASSLKQLGLGPYEQYF. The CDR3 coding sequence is TGTGCCAGCAGCTTAAAGCAGTTAGGACTAGGGCCCTACGAGCAGTACTTC.

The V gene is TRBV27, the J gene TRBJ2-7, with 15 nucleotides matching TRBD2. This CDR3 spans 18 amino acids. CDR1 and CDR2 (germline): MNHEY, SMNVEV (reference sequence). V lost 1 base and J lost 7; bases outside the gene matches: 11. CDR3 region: CASSLWGLAGGRGKEQYF. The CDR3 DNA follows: TGTGCCAGCAGTTTATGGGGACTAGCGGGGGGTCGAGGGAAAGAGCAGTACTTC.

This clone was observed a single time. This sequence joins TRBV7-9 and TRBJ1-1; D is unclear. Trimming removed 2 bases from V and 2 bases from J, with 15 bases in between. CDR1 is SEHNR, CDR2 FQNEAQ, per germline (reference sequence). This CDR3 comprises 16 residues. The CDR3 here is CASSLWWNSFNTEAFF. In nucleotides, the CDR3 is TGTGCCAGCAGCTTATGGTGGAATTCCTTTAACACTGAAGCTTTCTTT.

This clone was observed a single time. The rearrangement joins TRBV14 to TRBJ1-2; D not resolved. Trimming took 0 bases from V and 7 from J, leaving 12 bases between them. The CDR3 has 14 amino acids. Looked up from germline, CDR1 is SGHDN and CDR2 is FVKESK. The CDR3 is CASSQEPGARGYTF. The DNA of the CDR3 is TGTGCCAGCAGCCAAGAACCCGGAGCACGTGGCTACACCTTC.

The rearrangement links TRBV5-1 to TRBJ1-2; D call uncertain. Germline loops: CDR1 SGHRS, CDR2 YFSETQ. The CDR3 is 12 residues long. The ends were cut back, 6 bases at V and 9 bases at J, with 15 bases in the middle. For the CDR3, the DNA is TGCGCCAGCACCTTACGGGGTGAGCGCTACACCTTC. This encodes CASTLRGERYTF.

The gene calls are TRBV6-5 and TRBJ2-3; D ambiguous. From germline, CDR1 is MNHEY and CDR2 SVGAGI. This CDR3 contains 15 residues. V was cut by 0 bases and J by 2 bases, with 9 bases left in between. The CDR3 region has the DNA TGTGCCAGCAGTTACTCAACTCTTTACACAGATACGCAGTATTTT. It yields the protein CASSYSTLYTDTQYF.

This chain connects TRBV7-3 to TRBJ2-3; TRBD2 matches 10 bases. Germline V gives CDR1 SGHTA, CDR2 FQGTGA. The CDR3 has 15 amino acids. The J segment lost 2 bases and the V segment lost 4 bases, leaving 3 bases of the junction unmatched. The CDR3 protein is CASSSGLATTDTQYF. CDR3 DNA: TGTGCCAGCAGCTCGGGACTAGCGACCACAGATACGCAGTATTTT.

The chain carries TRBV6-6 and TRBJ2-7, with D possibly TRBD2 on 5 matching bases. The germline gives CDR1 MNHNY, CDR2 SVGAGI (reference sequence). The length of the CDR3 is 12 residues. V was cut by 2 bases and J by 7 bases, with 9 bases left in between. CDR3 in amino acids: CASSYRSGEQYF. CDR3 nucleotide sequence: TGTGCCAGCAGTTACCGATCGGGGGAGCAGTACTTC.

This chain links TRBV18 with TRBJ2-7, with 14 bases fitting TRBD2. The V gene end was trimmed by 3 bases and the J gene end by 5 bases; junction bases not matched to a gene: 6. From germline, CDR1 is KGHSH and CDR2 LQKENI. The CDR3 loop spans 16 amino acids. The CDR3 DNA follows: TGTGCCAGCTCACCGTCCGGGACTAGCGGGAGCGACGAGCAGTACTTC. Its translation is CASSPSGTSGSDEQYF. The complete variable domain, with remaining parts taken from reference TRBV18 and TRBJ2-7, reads NAGVMQNPRHLVRRRGQEARLRCSPMKGHSHVYWYRQLPEEGLKFMVYLQKENIIDESGMPKERFSAEFPKEGPSILRIQQVVRGDSAAYFCASSPSGTSGSDEQYFGPGTRLTVT.

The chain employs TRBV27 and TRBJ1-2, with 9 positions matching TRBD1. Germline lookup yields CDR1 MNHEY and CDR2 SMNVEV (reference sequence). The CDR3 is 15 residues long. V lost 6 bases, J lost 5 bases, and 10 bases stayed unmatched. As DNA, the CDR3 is TGTGCCAGCAGACCTCGGGGAGGGACAGGGTATGGCTACACCTTC. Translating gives CASRPRGGTGYGYTF.

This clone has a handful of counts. DNA for the CDR3: TGCGCCAGCAGGGCGGGGGGAGGTCAAGAGACCCAGTACTTC. Its translation is CASRAGGGQETQYF. The rearrangement joins TRBV5-1 to TRBJ2-5, with 8 bases identical to TRBD2. CDR1 is SGHRS and CDR2 is YFSETQ in the germline V gene. The length of the CDR3 is 14 residues. V was pared by 5 bases and J by 2 bases, with 5 bases of the junction left unmatched.

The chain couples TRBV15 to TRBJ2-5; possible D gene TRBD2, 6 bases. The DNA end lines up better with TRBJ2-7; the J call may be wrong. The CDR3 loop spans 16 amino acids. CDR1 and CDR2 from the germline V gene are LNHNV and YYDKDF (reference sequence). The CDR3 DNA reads TGTGCCACCAGCAGAGATTGGAGCGGGCCCTCCTACGAGCAGTACTTC. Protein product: CATSRDWSGPSYEQYF.

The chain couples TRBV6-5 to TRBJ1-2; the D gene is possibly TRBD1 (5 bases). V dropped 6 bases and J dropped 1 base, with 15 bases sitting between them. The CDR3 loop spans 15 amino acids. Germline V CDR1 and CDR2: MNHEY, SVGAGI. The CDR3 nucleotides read TGTGCCAGCAGCCGAACCTACAGGATTAACTATGGCTACACCTTC. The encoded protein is CASSRTYRINYGYTF.

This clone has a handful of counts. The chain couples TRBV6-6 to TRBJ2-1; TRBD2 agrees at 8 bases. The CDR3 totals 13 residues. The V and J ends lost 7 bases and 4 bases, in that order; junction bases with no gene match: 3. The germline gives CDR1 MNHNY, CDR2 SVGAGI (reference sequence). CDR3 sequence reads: CASIQRGYNEQFF. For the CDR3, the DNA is TGTGCCAGCATCCAGCGGGGGTACAATGAGCAGTTCTTC.

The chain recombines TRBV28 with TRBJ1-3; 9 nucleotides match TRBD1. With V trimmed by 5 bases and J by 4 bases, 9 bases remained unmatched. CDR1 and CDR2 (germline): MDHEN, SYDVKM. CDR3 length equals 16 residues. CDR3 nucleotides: TGTGCCAGCAGTGCCTCGGGACAGGGATACGGAAACACCATATATTTT. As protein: CASSASGQGYGNTIYF.

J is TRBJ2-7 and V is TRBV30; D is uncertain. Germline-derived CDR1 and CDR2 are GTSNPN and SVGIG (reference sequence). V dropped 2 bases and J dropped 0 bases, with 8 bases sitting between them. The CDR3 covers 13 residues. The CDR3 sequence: CAWSTRFSYEQYF. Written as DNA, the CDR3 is TGTGCCTGGAGTACCAGGTTCTCCTACGAGCAGTACTTC. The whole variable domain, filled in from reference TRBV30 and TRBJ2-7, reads SQTIHQWPATLVQPVGSPLSLECTVEGTSNPNLYWYRQAAGRGLQLLFYSVGIGQISSEVPQNLSASRPQDRQFILSSKKLLLSDSGFYLCAWSTRFSYEQYFGPGTRLTVT.

DNA of the CDR3: TGCGCCAGCAGCTTGTCTGGGTTGAGTGAAAAACTGTTTTTT. It encodes CASSLSGLSEKLFF. The gene calls are TRBV5-1 and TRBJ1-4; no clear D. V lost 1 base and J 7 bases, leaving 11 bases between the germline ends. The CDR3 is 14 amino acids. Germline CDR1 is SGHRS and CDR2 is YFSETQ. Using reference TRBV5-1 and TRBJ1-4 for the parts outside the CDR3, the full variable domain is KAGVTQTPRYLIKTRGQQVTLSCSPISGHRSVSWYQQTPGQGLQFLFEYFSETQRNKGNFPGRFSGRQFSNSRSEMNVSTLELGDSALYLCASSLSGLSEKLFFGSGTQLSVL.

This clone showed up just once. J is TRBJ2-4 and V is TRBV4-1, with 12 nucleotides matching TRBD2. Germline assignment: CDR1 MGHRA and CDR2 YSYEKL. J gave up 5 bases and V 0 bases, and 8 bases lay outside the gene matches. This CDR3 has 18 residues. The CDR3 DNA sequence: TGCGCCAGCAGCCAAGATTGGCTAGCGGGAGGGGTGGAAAACATTCAGTACTTC. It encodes CASSQDWLAGGVENIQYF.

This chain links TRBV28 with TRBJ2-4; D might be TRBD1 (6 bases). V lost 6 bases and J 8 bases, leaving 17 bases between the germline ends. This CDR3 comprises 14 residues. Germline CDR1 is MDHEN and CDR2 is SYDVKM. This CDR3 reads CASSTQGVTYIQYF. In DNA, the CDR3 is TGTGCCAGCAGCACACAGGGTGTCACGTACATTCAGTACTTC.

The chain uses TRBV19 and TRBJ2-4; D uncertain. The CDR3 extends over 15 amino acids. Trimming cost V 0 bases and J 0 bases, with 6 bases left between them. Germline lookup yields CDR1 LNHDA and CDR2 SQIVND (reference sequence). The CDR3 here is CASSIERVAKNIQYF. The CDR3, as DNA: TGTGCCAGTAGTATAGAAAGGGTAGCCAAAAACATTCAGTACTTC.

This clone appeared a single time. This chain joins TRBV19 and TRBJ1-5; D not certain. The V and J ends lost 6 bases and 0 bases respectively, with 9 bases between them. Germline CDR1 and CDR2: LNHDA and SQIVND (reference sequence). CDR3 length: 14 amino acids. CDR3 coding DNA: TGTGCCAGTAGAGGATACTATAGCAATCAGCCCCAGCATTTT. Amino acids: CASRGYYSNQPQHF. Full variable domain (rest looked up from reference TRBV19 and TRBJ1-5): DGGITQSPKYLFRKEGQNVTLSCEQNLNHDAMYWYRQDPGQGLRLIYYSQIVNDFQKGDIAEGYSVSREKKESFPLTVTSAQKNPTAFYLCASRGYYSNQPQHFGDGTRLSIL.